The clone carrying this TCR beta chain appeared once. This sample is part of a study of blood T cell repertoires in COVID-19. The wider study: The cDNA or gDNA used as material had been derived from T cells, B-cell-depleted T cells, or PBMCs.

The CDR3 consists of 15 residues. V trimming: 4 bases; J trimming: 2 bases; junction bases outside the gene matches: 4. Per germline, CDR1 LNHDA and CDR2 SQIVND (reference sequence). Profiling relied on immunoSEQ multiplex PCR, and the TCRdb table lists in-frame clones only, not all of them. The profile shows 70,000 to 85,000 clones, 83% of them singletons. The rearrangement uses TRBV19 and TRBJ2-3; TRBD2 matches at 9 bases. Sequencing was performed on peripheral blood. The TCR sequence derives from a man older than 75 with active or convalescent COVID-19. The CDR3 bases are TGTGCCAGTAGTAGAGGGACTAGCACCACAGATACGCAGTATTTT. Amino acid sequence: CASSRGTSTTDTQYF.